A single T cell receptor beta chain is shown here with its context. The data stem from a study of blood T cell repertoires in COVID-19. Study-level information: COVID-19 samples collected from the United States, Italy and Spain covered acute and convalescent phases. Sample material is recorded as cDNA or gDNA derived from T cells, B-cell-depleted T cells, or PBMCs.

In the source study's methods: Reference gene primer amplification gave estimated nucleated cell counts. Assay used: immunoSEQ multiplex PCR; TCRdb lists only in-frame clones, some missing. V and J calls and clone size follow that table, whereas D and trimming were derived from the DNA. The table records roughly 70,000 clones, 75% to 90% of them present only once. The sequence was collected from a woman aged 45-59 years with active COVID-19. Input material: peripheral blood.

CDR3 loop: CASSHTGTGGSEQYF. The CDR3 DNA follows: TGTGCCAGCAGCCATACCGGGACAGGGGGATCCGAGCAGTACTTC. This chain links TRBV3-1 (or the pseudogene TRBV3-2) with TRBJ2-7; 11 bases agree with TRBD1. The CDR3 covers 15 residues. V lost 3 bases, J lost 6 bases, and 7 bases stayed unmatched. In germline, CDR1 is LGHDT, CDR2 YNNKEL (reference sequence).